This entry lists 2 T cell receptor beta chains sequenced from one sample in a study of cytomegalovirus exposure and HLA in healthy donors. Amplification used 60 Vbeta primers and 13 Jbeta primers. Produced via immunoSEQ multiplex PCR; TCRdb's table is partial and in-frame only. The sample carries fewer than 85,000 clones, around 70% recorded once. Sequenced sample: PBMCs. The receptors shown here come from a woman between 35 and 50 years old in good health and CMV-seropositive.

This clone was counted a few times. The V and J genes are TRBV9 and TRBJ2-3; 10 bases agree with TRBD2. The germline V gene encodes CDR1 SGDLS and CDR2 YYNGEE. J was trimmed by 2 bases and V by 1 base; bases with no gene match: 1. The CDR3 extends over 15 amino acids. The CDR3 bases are TGTGCCAGCAGCGTACTAGCGGGGGACACAGATACGCAGTATTTT. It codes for CASSVLAGDTDTQYF.

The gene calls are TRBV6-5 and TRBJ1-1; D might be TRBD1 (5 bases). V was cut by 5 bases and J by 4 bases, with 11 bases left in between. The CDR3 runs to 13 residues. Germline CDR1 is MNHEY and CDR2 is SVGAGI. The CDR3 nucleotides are TGTGCCAGCAGTGAATGGGGGGTCACTGAAGCTTTCTTT. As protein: CASSEWGVTEAFF.